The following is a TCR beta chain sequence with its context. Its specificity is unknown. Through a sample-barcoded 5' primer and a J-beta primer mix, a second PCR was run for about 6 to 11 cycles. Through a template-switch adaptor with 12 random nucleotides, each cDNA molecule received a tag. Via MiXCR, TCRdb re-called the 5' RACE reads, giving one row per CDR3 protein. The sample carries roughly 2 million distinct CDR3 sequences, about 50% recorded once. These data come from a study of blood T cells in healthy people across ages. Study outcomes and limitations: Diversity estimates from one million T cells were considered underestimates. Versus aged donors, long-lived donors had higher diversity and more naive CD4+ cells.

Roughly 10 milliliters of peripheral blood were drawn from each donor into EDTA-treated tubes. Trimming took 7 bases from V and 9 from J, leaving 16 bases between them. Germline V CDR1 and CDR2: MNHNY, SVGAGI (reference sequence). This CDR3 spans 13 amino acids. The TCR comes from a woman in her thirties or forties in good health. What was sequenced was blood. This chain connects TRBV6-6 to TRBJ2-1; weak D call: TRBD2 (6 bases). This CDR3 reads CASKETSPSEQFF. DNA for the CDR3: TGTGCCAGCAAAGAAACTAGCCCGAGTGAGCAGTTCTTC.